This TCR beta chain was obtained from a study of T cells in Graves' hyperthyroidism and ophthalmopathy. Study results and limitations: A 13 V-J model separated ophthalmopathy from stable hyperthyroidism.

Researchers took RNA transcripts and amplified the TCR beta CDR3 regions from them. TCR CDR3 underwent first-round RT-PCR with the HTBI primer set. TCRdb used MiXCR to reprocess the multiplex PCR reads, holding one entry per CDR3 protein. The profile covers a few hundred thousand distinct CDR3 sequences, with roughly 18% appearing a single time and about 48% taken by the ten largest. Looked up from germline, CDR1 is MNHEY and CDR2 is SMNVEV (reference sequence). J gave up 5 bases and V 3 bases, and 3 bases lay outside the gene matches. The CDR3 has 16 amino acids. This clonotype was observed many times. Its antigen is currently unknown. Patients were excluded for uncontrolled infection, other autoimmune disease, pregnancy or lactation. Every diagnosis used clinical symptoms, serum thyroxine and TRAb, thyroid ultrasound and orbital computed tomography.

V is TRBV27 and J is TRBJ2-1; TRBD2 matches 14 bases. The material sequenced was blood. This TCR derives from a man aged 35 to 55 with Graves' hyperthyroidism. The DNA of the CDR3 is TGTGCCAGCAGTTTGACTAGCGGGGGGGCGAACAATGAGCAGTTCTTC. Protein sequence: CASSLTSGGANNEQFF.